The entry below describes one T cell receptor (beta chain). Its antigen remains unknown. The record originates from a study of Ad26.COV2.S vaccination and SARS-CoV-2 variants. Study-level points and caveats: Recipients of either vaccine or placebo displayed similar breadth of non-spike TCRs. Analyses that measured TCR breadth and depth may have underestimated total T cell responses. The breadth of spike-specific CD8+ and CD4+ T cell responses after vaccination was reportedly substantial. Higher spike-specific TCR breadth was found in vaccine recipients than in placebo recipients.

The V end was cut by 1 base, the J end by 1 base, with 7 bases between. Germline CDR1 is LNHDA and CDR2 is SQIVND (reference sequence). CDR3 length: 14 residues. Sequencing used immunoSEQ multiplex PCR; TCRdb keeps in-frame clones, though not all of them. Here the sample spans 150,000 to 200,000 clones, approximately 88% being singletons. This chain connects TRBV19 to TRBJ2-5; TRBD1 might be the D (5 bases). The starting material was peripheral blood, obtained after recovery from COVID-19. This clonotype was sampled from a human donor who had recovered from COVID-19. This CDR3 is CASSIGQTQETQYF. DNA of the CDR3: TGTGCCAGTAGTATAGGACAGACCCAAGAGACCCAGTACTTC.